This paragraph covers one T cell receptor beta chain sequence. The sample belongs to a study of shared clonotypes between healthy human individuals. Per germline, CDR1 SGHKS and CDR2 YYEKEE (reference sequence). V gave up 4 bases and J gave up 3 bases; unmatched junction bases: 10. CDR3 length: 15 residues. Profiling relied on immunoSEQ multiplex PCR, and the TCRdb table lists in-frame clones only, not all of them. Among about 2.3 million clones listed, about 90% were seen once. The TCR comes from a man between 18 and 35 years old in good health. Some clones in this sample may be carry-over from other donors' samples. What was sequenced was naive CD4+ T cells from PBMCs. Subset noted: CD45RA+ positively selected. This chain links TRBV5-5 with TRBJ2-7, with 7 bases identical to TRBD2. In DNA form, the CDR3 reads TGTGCCAGCAGCATTCTCCAGGGAGGGTTCTACGAGCAGTACTTC. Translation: CASSILQGGFYEQYF.